This T cell receptor beta chain was observed in a study of cytomegalovirus exposure and HLA in healthy donors. Germline CDR1 reads MNHEY; CDR2 reads SVGAGI. Trimming took 7 bases from V and 8 from J, leaving 14 bases between them. The CDR3 consists of 12 residues. Measured with immunoSEQ multiplex PCR; TCRdb has only the in-frame clones, and not every one. Among around 70,000 clones listed, 90% to 95% were seen once. The specimen sequenced was PBMCs. The sequence was obtained from a man aged 18 to 29 in good health and CMV-seropositive. The gene calls are TRBV6-5 and TRBJ1-2, with D hard to call. CDR3 in DNA: TGTGCCAGCACACACAGCGGTGGGGGCTACACCTTC. It codes for CASTHSGGGYTF.